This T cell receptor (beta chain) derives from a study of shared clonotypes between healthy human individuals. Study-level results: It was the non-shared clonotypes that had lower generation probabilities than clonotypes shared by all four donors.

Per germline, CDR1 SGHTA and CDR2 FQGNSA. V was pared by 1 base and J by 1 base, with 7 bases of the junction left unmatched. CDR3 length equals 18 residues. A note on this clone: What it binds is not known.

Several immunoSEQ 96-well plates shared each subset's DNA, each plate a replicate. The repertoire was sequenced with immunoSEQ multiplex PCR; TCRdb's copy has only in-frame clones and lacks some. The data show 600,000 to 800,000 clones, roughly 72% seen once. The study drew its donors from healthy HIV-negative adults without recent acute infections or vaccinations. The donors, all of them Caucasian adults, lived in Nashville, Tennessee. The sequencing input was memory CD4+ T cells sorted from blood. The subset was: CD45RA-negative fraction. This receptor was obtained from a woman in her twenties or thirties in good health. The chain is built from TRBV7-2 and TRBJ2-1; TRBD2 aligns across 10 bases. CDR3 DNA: TGTGCCAGCAGCTTAGGCACACTAGCGGGAACTTCCTACAATGAGCAGTTCTTC. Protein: CASSLGTLAGTSYNEQFF.